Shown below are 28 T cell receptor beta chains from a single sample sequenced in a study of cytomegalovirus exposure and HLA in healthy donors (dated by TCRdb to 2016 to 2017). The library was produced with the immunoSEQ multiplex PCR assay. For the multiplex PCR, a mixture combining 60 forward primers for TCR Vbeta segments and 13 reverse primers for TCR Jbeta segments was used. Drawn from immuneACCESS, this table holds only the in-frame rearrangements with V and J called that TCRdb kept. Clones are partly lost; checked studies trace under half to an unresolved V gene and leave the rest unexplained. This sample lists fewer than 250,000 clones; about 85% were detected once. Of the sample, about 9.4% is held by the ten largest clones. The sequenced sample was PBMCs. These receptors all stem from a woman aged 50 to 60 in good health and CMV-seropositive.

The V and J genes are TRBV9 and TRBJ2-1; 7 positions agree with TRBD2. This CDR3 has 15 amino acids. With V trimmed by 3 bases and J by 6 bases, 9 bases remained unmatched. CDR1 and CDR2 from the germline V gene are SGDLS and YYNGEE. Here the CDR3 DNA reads TGTGCCAGCAGCGCCAGGCTAGCGGTCCTCAATGAGCAGTTCTTC. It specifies CASSARLAVLNEQFF.

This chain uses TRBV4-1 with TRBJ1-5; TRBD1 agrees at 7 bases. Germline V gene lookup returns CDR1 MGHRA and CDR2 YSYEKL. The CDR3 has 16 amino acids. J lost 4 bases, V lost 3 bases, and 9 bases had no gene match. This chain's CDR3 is CASSQLNRGRNQPQHF. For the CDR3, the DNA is TGCGCCAGCAGCCAGCTGAACAGGGGTCGAAATCAGCCCCAGCATTTT.

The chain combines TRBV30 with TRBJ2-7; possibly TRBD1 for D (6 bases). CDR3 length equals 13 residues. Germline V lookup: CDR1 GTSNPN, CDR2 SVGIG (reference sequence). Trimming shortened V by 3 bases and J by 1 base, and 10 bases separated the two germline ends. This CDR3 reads CAWRDRRSYEQYF. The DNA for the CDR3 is TGTGCCTGGAGGGACAGACGATCCTACGAGCAGTACTTC.

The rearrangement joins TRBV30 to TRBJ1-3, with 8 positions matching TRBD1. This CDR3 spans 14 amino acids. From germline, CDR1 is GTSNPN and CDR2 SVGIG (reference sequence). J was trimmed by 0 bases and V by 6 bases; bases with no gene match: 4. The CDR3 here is CACWDRSSGNTIYF. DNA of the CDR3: TGTGCCTGCTGGGACAGGAGCTCTGGAAACACCATATATTTT.

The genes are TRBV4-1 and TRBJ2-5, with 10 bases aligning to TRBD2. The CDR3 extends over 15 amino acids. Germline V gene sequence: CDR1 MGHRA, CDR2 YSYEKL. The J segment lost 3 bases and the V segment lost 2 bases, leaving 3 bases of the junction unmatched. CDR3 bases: TGCGCCAGCAGCCAAAGGACTAGCGGAGAAGAGACCCAGTACTTC. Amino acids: CASSQRTSGEETQYF.

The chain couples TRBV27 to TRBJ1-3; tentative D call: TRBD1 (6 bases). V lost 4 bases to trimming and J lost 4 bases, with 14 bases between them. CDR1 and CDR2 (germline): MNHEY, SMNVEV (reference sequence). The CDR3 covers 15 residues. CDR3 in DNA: TGTGCCAGCAGTTCGGCGGGGGGGCACGGAAACACCATATATTTT. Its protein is CASSSAGGHGNTIYF.

CDR3 sequence (DNA): TGTGCCAGCAGCCGGACAGGGTCTAACTATGGCTACACCTTC. Its translation is CASSRTGSNYGYTF. This rearrangement joins TRBV5-4 to TRBJ1-2; 8 bases fit TRBD1. Per the germline V gene, CDR1 is SGHNT and CDR2 is YYREEE (reference sequence). The CDR3 runs 14 residues. The junction had 2 bases not matched to a gene; V was cut back by 4 bases and J by 0 bases.

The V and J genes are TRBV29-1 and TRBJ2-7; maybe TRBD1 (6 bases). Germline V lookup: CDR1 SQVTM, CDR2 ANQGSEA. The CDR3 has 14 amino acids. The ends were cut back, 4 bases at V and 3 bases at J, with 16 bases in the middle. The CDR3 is CSVARDNRVYEQYF. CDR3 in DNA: TGCAGCGTTGCCAGGGACAACCGGGTCTACGAGCAGTACTTC.

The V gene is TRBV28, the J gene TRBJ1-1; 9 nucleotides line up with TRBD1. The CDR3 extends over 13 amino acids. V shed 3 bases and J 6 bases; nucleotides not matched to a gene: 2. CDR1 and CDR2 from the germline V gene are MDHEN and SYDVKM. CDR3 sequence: CASSLDRGAEAFF. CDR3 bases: TGTGCCAGCAGTTTGGACAGGGGCGCTGAAGCTTTCTTT.

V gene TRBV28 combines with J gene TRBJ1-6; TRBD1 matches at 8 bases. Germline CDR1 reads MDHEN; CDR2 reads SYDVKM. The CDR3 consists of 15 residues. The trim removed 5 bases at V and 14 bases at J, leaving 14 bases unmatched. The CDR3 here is CASSPSDRERVTLHF. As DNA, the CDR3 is TGTGCCAGCAGTCCCTCGGACAGGGAACGTGTTACCCTCCACTTT.

The CDR3 reads CATSRGGAGEGYTF. In DNA, the CDR3 is TGTGCCACCAGCAGAGGTGGCGCAGGGGAAGGCTACACCTTC. The chain uses TRBV15 and TRBJ1-2; D may be TRBD1 (6 bases). V was shortened by 1 base and J by 8 bases, with 14 bases between the two germline ends. Germline lookup yields CDR1 LNHNV and CDR2 YYDKDF (reference sequence). This CDR3 is 14 amino acids long.

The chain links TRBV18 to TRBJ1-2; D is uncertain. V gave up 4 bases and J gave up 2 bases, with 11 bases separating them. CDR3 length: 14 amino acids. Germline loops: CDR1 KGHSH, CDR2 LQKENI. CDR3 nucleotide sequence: TGTGCCAGCTCACAAAGCCCACCCAACTATGGCTACACCTTC. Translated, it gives CASSQSPPNYGYTF.

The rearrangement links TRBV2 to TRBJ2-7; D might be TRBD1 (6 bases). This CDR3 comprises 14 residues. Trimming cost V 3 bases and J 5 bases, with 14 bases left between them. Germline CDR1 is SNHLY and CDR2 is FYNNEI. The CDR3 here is CASSESGVLDEQYF. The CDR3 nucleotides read TGTGCCAGCAGTGAGTCAGGGGTCCTTGACGAGCAGTACTTC.

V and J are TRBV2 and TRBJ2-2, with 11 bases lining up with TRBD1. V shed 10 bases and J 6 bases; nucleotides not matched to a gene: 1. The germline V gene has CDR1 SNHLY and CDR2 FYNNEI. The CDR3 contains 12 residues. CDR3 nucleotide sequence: TGTGCCACGGGACAGGGGGCCGGGGAGCTGTTTTTT. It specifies CATGQGAGELFF.

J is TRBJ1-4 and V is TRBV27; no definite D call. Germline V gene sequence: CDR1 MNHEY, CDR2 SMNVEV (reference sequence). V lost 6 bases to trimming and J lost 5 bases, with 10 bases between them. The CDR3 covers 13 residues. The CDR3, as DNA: TGTGCCAGCAGCTGGGCAAAGAATGAAAAACTGTTTTTT. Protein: CASSWAKNEKLFF. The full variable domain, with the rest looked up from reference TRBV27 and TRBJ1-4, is EAQVTQNPRYLITVTGKKLTVTCSQNMNHEYMSWYRQDPGLGLRQIYYSMNVEVTDKGDVPEGYKVSRKEKRNFPLILESPSPNQTSLYFCASSWAKNEKLFFGSGTQLSVL.

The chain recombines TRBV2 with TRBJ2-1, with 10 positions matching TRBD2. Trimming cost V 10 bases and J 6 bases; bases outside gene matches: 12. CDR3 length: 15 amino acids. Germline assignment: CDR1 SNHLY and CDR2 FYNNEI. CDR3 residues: CAKTSVAGGTNEQFF. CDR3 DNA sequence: TGTGCCAAAACGTCCGTAGCGGGGGGTACCAATGAGCAGTTCTTC.

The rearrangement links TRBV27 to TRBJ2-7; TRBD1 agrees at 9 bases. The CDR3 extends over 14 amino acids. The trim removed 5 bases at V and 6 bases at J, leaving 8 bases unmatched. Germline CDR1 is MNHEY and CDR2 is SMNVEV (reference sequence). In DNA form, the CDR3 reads TGTGCCAGCAGTGGGGGGGACAGGGAAGGCGAGCAGTACTTC. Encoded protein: CASSGGDREGEQYF.

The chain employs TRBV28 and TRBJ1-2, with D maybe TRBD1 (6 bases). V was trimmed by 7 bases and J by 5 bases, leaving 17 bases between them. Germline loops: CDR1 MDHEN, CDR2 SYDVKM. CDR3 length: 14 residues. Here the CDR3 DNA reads TGTGCCAGCATAGTGGGAGGGGGTGGATATGGCTACACCTTC. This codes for CASIVGGGGYGYTF.

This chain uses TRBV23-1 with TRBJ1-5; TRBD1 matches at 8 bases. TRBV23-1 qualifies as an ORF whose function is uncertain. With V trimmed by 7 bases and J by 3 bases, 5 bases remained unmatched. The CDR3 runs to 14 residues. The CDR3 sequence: CASTRTGNNQPQHF. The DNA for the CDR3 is TGCGCCAGCACCCGGACAGGGAACAATCAGCCCCAGCATTTT.

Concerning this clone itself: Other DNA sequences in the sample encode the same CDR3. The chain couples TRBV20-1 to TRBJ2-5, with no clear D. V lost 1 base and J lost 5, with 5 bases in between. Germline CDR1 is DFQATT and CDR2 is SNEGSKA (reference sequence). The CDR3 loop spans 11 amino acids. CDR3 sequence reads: CSARVRETQYF. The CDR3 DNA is TGCAGTGCTAGAGTACGGGAGACCCAGTACTTC.

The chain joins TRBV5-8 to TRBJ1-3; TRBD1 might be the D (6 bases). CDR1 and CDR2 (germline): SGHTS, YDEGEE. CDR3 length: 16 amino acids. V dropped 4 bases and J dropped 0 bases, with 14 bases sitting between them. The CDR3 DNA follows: TGTGCCAGCAGCAGACAGGTCCTCTTCTCTGGAAACACCATATATTTT. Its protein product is CASSRQVLFSGNTIYF. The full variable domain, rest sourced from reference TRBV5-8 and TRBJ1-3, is EAGVTQSPTHLIKTRGQQATLRCSPISGHTSVYWYQQALGLGLQFLLWYDEGEERNRGNFPPRFSGRQFPNYSSELNVNALELEDSALYLCASSRQVLFSGNTIYFGEGSWLTVV.

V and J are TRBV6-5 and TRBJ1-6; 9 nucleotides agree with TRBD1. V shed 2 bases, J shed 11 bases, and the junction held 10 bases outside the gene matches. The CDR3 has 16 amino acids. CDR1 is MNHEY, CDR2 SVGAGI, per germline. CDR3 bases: TGTGCCAGCAGTTACCGGCAGGACAGGGGATCAGCACCCCTCCACTTT. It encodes CASSYRQDRGSAPLHF.

This CDR3 reads CASSYGTQTDTQYF. CDR3 nucleotide sequence: TGTGCCAGCAGTTACGGGACTCAGACAGATACGCAGTATTTT. V is TRBV6-5 and J is TRBJ2-3, with TRBD2 as a possible D gene (6 bases). This CDR3 spans 14 amino acids. Germline values: CDR1 MNHEY, CDR2 SVGAGI. The V and J ends lost 2 bases and 3 bases respectively, with 9 bases between them.

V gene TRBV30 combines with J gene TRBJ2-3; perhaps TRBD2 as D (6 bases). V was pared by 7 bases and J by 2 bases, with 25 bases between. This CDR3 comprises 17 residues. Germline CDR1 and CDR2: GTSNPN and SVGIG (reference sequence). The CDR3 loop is CALNHFARGSVTDTQYF. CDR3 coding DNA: TGTGCCTTAAATCATTTCGCGCGGGGATCGGTCACAGATACGCAGTATTTT. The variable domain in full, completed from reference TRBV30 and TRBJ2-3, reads SQTIHQWPATLVQPVGSPLSLECTVEGTSNPNLYWYRQAAGRGLQLLFYSVGIGQISSEVPQNLSASRPQDRQFILSSKKLLLSDSGFYLCALNHFARGSVTDTQYFGPGTRLTVL.

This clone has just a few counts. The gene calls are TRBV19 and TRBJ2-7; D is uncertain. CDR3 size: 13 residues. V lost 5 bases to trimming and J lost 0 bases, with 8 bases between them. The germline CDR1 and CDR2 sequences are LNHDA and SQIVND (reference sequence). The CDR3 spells CASSFLDSYEQYF. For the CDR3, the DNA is TGTGCCAGTAGTTTCCTAGACTCCTACGAGCAGTACTTC.

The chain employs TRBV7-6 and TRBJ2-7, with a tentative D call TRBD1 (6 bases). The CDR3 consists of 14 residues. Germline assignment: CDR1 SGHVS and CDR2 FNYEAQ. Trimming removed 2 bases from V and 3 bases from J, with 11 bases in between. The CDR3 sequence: CASSLQAGVYEQYF. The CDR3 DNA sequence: TGTGCCAGCAGCTTACAAGCAGGGGTCTACGAGCAGTACTTC. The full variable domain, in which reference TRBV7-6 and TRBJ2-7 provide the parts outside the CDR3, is GAGVSQSPRYKVTKRGQDVALRCDPISGHVSLYWYRQALGQGPEFLTYFNYEAQQDKSGLPNDRFSAERPEGSISTLTIQRTEQRDSAMYRCASSLQAGVYEQYFGPGTRLTVT.

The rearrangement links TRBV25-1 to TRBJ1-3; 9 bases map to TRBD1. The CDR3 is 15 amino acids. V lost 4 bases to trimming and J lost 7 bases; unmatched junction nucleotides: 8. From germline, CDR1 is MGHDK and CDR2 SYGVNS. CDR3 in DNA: TGTGCCAGCAGTGTAGCCGGGACAGGGATGAACACCATATATTTT. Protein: CASSVAGTGMNTIYF.

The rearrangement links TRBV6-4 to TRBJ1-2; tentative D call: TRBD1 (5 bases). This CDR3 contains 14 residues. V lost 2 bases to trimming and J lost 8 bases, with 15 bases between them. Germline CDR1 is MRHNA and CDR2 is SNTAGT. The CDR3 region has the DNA TGTGCCAGCAGTGACCGTCCTGGGGGGAGAGGCTACACCTTC. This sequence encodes CASSDRPGGRGYTF.